The 32 T cell receptor beta chains below come from one sample, sequenced in a study of spatial heterogeneity in lung cancer. Study-level results: Mutation tallies in tumors tracked expanded intratumoral alpha and beta TCR counts.

The antigens for these receptors are not known. Time point meaning: sample taken at primary tumor resection. One entry per CDR3 protein results from TCRdb running MiXCR on the 5' RACE reads. Of about 10,000 distinct CDR3 sequences listed, roughly an eighth are singletons. The sample here was lung tumor tissue, taken at surgery. These receptors were collected from a male donor with early-stage non-small cell lung cancer.

This clonotype ranks as medium-sized. This beta chain is a stray sequence in a library constructed for alpha chains; its clone size is not meaningful. V and J are TRBV24-1 and TRBJ2-1; 11 bases line up with TRBD2. The V gene end was trimmed by 7 bases and the J gene end by 7 bases; junction bases not matched to a gene: 11. The CDR3 extends over 16 amino acids. CDR1 and CDR2 (germline): KGHDR, SFDVKD. In DNA form, the CDR3 reads TGTGCCACCAGAGCTGGGGGACTAGCGGCTGGTAATGAGCAGTTCTTC. Translation: CATRAGGLAAGNEQFF.

This clonotype came up many times. This beta chain was picked up by a library intended for alpha chains and is off target, so its count carries little meaning. The chain combines TRBV7-2 with TRBJ2-3, with TRBD2 matching 10 bases. This CDR3 is 17 amino acids long. Germline-derived CDR1 and CDR2 are SGHTA and FQGNSA. V shed 2 bases and J 2 bases; nucleotides not matched to a gene: 7. CDR3 region: CASSLRLAGAATDTQYF. CDR3 DNA sequence: TGTGCCAGCAGCTTACGGCTAGCGGGAGCGGCCACAGATACGCAGTATTTT.

This clonotype was detected a few times. A library prepared for alpha chains yielded this beta chain as an off-target read; its size is of little meaning. The chain has TRBV6-1 and TRBJ1-1; TRBD1 is a possible D gene (6 bases). V lost 5 bases and J lost 1, with 14 bases in between. The germline gives CDR1 MNHNS, CDR2 SASEGT. This CDR3 region has 15 residues. The CDR3 DNA sequence: TGTGCCAGCAGTCCCCGGACAGTAACGAACACTGAAGCTTTCTTT. It codes for CASSPRTVTNTEAFF.

This clonotype was seen just once. Being off target in a library aimed at alpha chains, this beta chain has a size of little meaning. This chain links TRBV7-2 with TRBJ2-3; perhaps TRBD2 as D (6 bases). The V end was cut by 5 bases, the J end by 2 bases, with 11 bases between. The CDR3 extends over 14 amino acids. Germline V gene lookup returns CDR1 SGHTA and CDR2 FQGNSA. CDR3 sequence reads: CASSAGPSTDTQYF. The CDR3 coding sequence is TGTGCCAGCAGCGCGGGACCTTCCACAGATACGCAGTATTTT.

In this sample, this clonotype turned up many times. The library was prepared for alpha chains; this beta chain is a stray read, so its frequency means little. The rearrangement joins TRBV27 to TRBJ1-2; TRBD1 matches 7 bases. Germline V gene sequence: CDR1 MNHEY, CDR2 SMNVEV (reference sequence). This CDR3 is built from 13 residues. The junction had 4 bases not matched to a gene; V was cut back by 5 bases and J by 4 bases. The CDR3 here is CASSTQGFYGYTF. CDR3 bases: TGTGCCAGCAGTACACAGGGGTTCTATGGCTACACCTTC.

Within the sample, this clonotype is medium-sized (0.01 to 0.1%). This beta chain turned up in a library designed for alpha chains; as an off-target read, its abundance says little. V gene TRBV12-3 or TRBV12-4 combines with J gene TRBJ2-3, with TRBD1 matching 9 bases. The V and J ends lost 7 bases and 2 bases, in that order; junction bases with no gene match: 10. The length of the CDR3 is 16 residues. This CDR3 is CASTLSRDRATDTQYF. The CDR3 DNA reads as TGTGCCAGCACCCTCTCTAGGGACAGGGCCACAGATACGCAGTATTTT.

This clonotype has ten or more counts. With the library built for alpha chains, this beta chain is off target and its frequency is not meaningful. This chain links TRBV2 with TRBJ2-3, with TRBD1 matching over 8 bases. The CDR3 has 17 residues. V shed 8 bases and J 4 bases; nucleotides not matched to a gene: 17. Germline CDR1 is SNHLY and CDR2 is FYNNEI. The CDR3 loop is CASRGYADRELADTQYF. The CDR3, as DNA: TGTGCCAGCCGGGGGTATGCGGACAGGGAGTTGGCAGATACGCAGTATTTT.

This clonotype qualifies as medium-sized. Since the library was made to target alpha chains, this beta chain is a stray read and its abundance is not meaningful. The chain links TRBV5-4 to TRBJ1-1; the D is unclear. Germline V gene sequence: CDR1 SGHNT, CDR2 YYREEE (reference sequence). Trimming stripped 0 bases from V and 7 bases from J, with 7 bases between. The CDR3 spans 12 residues. In DNA form, the CDR3 reads TGTGCCAGCAGCTTGGGTGAATTTGAAGCTTTCTTT. As protein: CASSLGEFEAFF.

By sample share, this clonotype is medium-sized. For a library built for alpha chains, this beta chain is a stray read; little rests on its size. This rearrangement joins TRBV9 to TRBJ2-3; 7 bases fit TRBD2. From germline, CDR1 is SGDLS and CDR2 YYNGEE. V lost 0 bases and J lost 3; bases outside the gene matches: 4. The CDR3 loop spans 15 amino acids. The DNA for the CDR3 is TGTGCCAGCAGCGTAGGACTAGCAGCGACAGATACGCAGTATTTT. Protein sequence: CASSVGLAATDTQYF.

Worth noting for this clonotype: A library made for alpha chains picked up this beta chain off target, so its size means little. This chain links TRBV5-1 with TRBJ2-5; TRBD1 matches 7 bases. This CDR3 contains 14 residues. The ends lost 4 bases at V and 1 base at J; junction bases unmatched: 4. Germline CDR1 SGHRS, CDR2 YFSETQ. This chain's CDR3 is CASSPGQFQETQYF. The DNA for the CDR3 is TGCGCCAGCAGCCCGGGACAGTTCCAAGAGACCCAGTACTTC.

This clonotype is medium-sized within its sample. Because the library targeted alpha chains, this beta chain is an off-target read whose size means little. The V and J genes are TRBV7-8 and TRBJ2-5; TRBD1 might be the D (5 bases). The CDR3 is 13 amino acids. V dropped 8 bases and J dropped 1 base, with 11 bases sitting between them. Germline assignment: CDR1 SGHVS and CDR2 FQNEAQ. The DNA of the CDR3 is TGTGCCAGCTCCGACAGCCCCCAAGAGACCCAGTACTTC. Translated: CASSDSPQETQYF.

This clonotype was counted many times. Found in a library prepared for alpha chains, this beta chain is an off-target read, and its abundance has little meaning. V gene TRBV20-1 combines with J gene TRBJ1-6, with TRBD1 identical over 7 bases. This CDR3 has 16 residues. With 1 base clipped from V and 6 bases from J, the junction kept 9 bases outside the gene matches. Germline loops: CDR1 DFQATT, CDR2 SNEGSKA (reference sequence). Written as DNA, the CDR3 is TGCAGTGCTAGAGCCGTCTGGGACAGATCTAATTCACCCCTCCACTTT. Translating it yields CSARAVWDRSNSPLHF.

The table lists this clonotype with many counts. Within a library made for alpha chains, this beta chain is off target, and its count is uninformative. The CDR3 DNA reads as TGTGCCAGCAGCCCCTACAACTCGGGCGGTAGATACTATGGCTACACCTTC. Protein sequence: CASSPYNSGGRYYGYTF. V is TRBV6-1 and J is TRBJ1-2; D is undetermined. The CDR3 covers 17 residues. V was cut by 6 bases and J by 3 bases, with 23 bases left in between. The germline CDR1 and CDR2 sequences are MNHNS and SASEGT.

This clonotype was counted at least ten times. Found in a library prepared for alpha chains, this beta chain is an off-target read, and its abundance has little meaning. The chain carries TRBV9 and TRBJ1-4; 11 nucleotides agree with TRBD1. The CDR3 runs to 17 residues. The V gene end was trimmed by 3 bases and the J gene end by 6 bases; junction bases not matched to a gene: 10. From germline, CDR1 is SGDLS and CDR2 YYNGEE. CDR3 region: CASSAGTGGTGDEKLFF. CDR3 coding DNA: TGTGCCAGCAGCGCCGGGACAGGGGGAACCGGGGATGAAAAACTGTTTTTT.

A remark on this clonotype: The junction departs from the called germline gene at one end, perhaps through a read error. Being off target in a library aimed at alpha chains, this beta chain has a size of little meaning. The rearrangement joins TRBV7-2 to TRBJ2-7; D perhaps matches TRBD2 (6 bases). Germline CDR1 and CDR2: SGHTA and FQGNSA. There are 13 residues in the CDR3. The CDR3, as DNA: TGTGCAAGCAGCCAGCGGGCCCACTACGAGCAGTACTTC. This sequence encodes CASSQRAHYEQYF.

This clonotype was recorded many times. Since the library was made to target alpha chains, this beta chain is a stray read and its abundance is not meaningful. The chain uses TRBV11-1 and TRBJ2-7; 8 bases match TRBD2. V dropped 3 bases and J dropped 6; count of bases not matched to a gene: 7. The CDR3 runs 14 residues. The V gene's germline CDR1 is SGHAT and CDR2 FQDESV (reference sequence). CDR3 loop: CASSFQREKGEQYF. The DNA for the CDR3 is TGTGCCAGCAGCTTTCAGCGGGAGAAGGGCGAGCAGTACTTC.

This clonotype occurred many times. Little can be read into the size of this beta chain, an off-target read in a library designed for alpha chains. This sequence joins TRBV5-6 and TRBJ1-2; D gene ambiguous. There are 13 residues in the CDR3. The germline CDR1 and CDR2 sequences are SGHDT and YYEEEE. V shed 7 bases and J shed 8 bases, with 18 bases lying between them. The DNA for the CDR3 is TGTGCCAGCTTACCTTCTGGGGTCGGCGGCTACACCTTC. Its translation is CASLPSGVGGYTF.

This clonotype is labeled as medium-sized. Since the library was made to target alpha chains, this beta chain is a stray read and its abundance is not meaningful. V and J are TRBV6-2 or TRBV6-3 and TRBJ2-1, with 9 bases lining up with TRBD2. From germline, CDR1 is MNHEY and CDR2 SVGEGT. This CDR3 region has 16 residues. The trim removed 5 bases at V and 4 bases at J, leaving 9 bases unmatched. The CDR3: CASSPPTSGRYNEQFF. The CDR3 DNA reads as TGTGCCAGCAGTCCCCCGACTAGCGGACGATACAATGAGCAGTTCTTC.

This clonotype was detected many times. This beta chain is an off-target read within a library intended for alpha chains, so its frequency means little. V and J are TRBV5-1 and TRBJ2-2, with 8 bases aligning to TRBD2. Germline trimming cut 5 bases from V and 4 bases from J; bases unmatched to any gene: 7. This CDR3 has 15 residues. CDR1 is SGHRS, CDR2 YFSETQ, per germline. The CDR3 DNA reads as TGCGCCAGCAGGGAGCGGGAGTCGGGCACCGGGGAGCTGTTTTTT. It codes for CASRERESGTGELFF.

This clonotype has at least ten counts. A library made for alpha chains picked up this beta chain off target, so its size means little. The chain has TRBV29-1 and TRBJ1-2, with 7 nucleotides matching TRBD1. After removal of 4 bases from V and 3 bases from J, the junction contained 8 bases not matched to a gene. The CDR3 runs to 14 residues. Germline loops: CDR1 SQVTM, CDR2 ANQGSEA. The CDR3 region has the DNA TGCAGCGTTGTTGACAGGGCTCCTTACTATGGCTACACCTTC. Protein sequence: CSVVDRAPYYGYTF.

This clonotype was observed at least ten times. As an off-target read in a library built for alpha chains, this beta chain has a frequency of little significance. The V call is TRBV10-3, the J call TRBJ2-1, with 12 bases aligning to TRBD2. The CDR3 spans 18 residues. Germline-derived CDR1 and CDR2 are ENHRY and SYGVKD. V was pared by 3 bases and J by 0 bases, with 6 bases of the junction left unmatched. DNA for the CDR3: TGTGCCATCAGTGAAACTAGCGGGAGGTCGTACTCCTACAATGAGCAGTTCTTC. Its translation is CAISETSGRSYSYNEQFF.

This clonotype occurred many times. The library was designed around alpha chains, so this beta chain is a stray read whose abundance carries little weight. The chain carries TRBV18 and TRBJ1-1, with a weak D call TRBD1 (5 bases). Germline V gene lookup returns CDR1 KGHSH and CDR2 LQKENI. Trimming shortened V by 0 bases and J by 3 bases, and 8 bases separated the two germline ends. The CDR3 has 14 residues. The CDR3 DNA follows: TGTGCCAGCTCACCACCAGGGGTGGACACTGAAGCTTTCTTT. Translating it yields CASSPPGVDTEAFF.

This clonotype was picked up many times. The DNA is left out, because the CDR3 cannot be placed on it with certainty; the CDR3 is given as TCRdb lists it. As an off-target read in a library built for alpha chains, this beta chain has a frequency of little significance. The chain couples TRBV30 to TRBJ1-1. CDR1 is GTSNPN, CDR2 SVGIG, per germline (reference sequence). The CDR3 adds up to 9 amino acids, both ends counted. CDR3 sequence: CAWAHGTFF.

In its sample, this clonotype was seen many times. Little can be read into the size of this beta chain, an off-target read in a library designed for alpha chains. The chain links TRBV18 to TRBJ2-2; D unclear. This CDR3 is built from 12 residues. Germline assignment: CDR1 KGHSH and CDR2 LQKENI. Trimming pared 6 bases from V and 5 bases from J, leaving 7 bases between. The CDR3 is CASSRATGELFF. The CDR3 DNA is TGTGCCAGCTCCCGCGCGACCGGGGAGCTGTTTTTT.

This clonotype has at least ten counts. This beta chain is an off-target read within a library intended for alpha chains, so its frequency means little. The V and J genes are TRBV6-1 and TRBJ2-5; 9 bases are a match to TRBD2. The CDR3 sequence is 15 residues long. V shed 6 bases and J 4 bases; nucleotides not matched to a gene: 9. Germline CDR1 and CDR2: MNHNS and SASEGT. CDR3 sequence (DNA): TGTGCCAGCAGCTTGGCGGGAGGGCCCGGAGAGACCCAGTACTTC. This gives the protein CASSLAGGPGETQYF.

In its sample, this clonotype was seen many times. This beta chain is a stray read from a library made for alpha chains; its abundance is not meaningful. V usage is TRBV5-1 and J usage is TRBJ2-3; 10 nucleotides match TRBD1. The CDR3 sequence is 14 residues long. The germline CDR1 and CDR2 sequences are SGHRS and YFSETQ. J was trimmed by 2 bases and V by 9 bases; bases with no gene match: 6. The CDR3 region has the DNA TGCGCCACCAGGGACAGGGGTCACACAGATACGCAGTATTTT. The encoded protein is CATRDRGHTDTQYF. The variable domain in full, completed from reference TRBV5-1 and TRBJ2-3, reads KAGVTQTPRYLIKTRGQQVTLSCSPISGHRSVSWYQQTPGQGLQFLFEYFSETQRNKGNFPGRFSGRQFSNSRSEMNVSTLELGDSALYLCATRDRGHTDTQYFGPGTRLTVL.

Concerning this clonotype: This beta chain turned up in a library designed for alpha chains; as an off-target read, its abundance says little. The rearrangement uses TRBV12-3 or TRBV12-4 and TRBJ1-1; possible D gene TRBD1, 5 bases. Trimming shortened V by 3 bases and J by 3 bases, and 14 bases separated the two germline ends. The CDR3 spans 15 residues. The CDR3 here is CASSLRGAWHTEAFF. CDR3 DNA: TGTGCCAGCAGTTTGAGAGGGGCCTGGCACACTGAAGCTTTCTTT.

By sample fraction, this clonotype is medium-sized. The library was prepared for alpha chains; this beta chain is a stray read, so its frequency means little. The V gene is TRBV5-1, the J gene TRBJ2-5; 8 bases align to TRBD1. Trimming cost V 4 bases and J 5 bases; bases outside gene matches: 7. Germline assignment: CDR1 SGHRS and CDR2 YFSETQ. This CDR3 contains 14 residues. CDR3: CASSLNTGGETQYF. The CDR3 nucleotides read TGCGCCAGCAGCCTCAATACAGGGGGGGAGACCCAGTACTTC. Complete variable domain (other parts from reference TRBV5-1 and TRBJ2-5): KAGVTQTPRYLIKTRGQQVTLSCSPISGHRSVSWYQQTPGQGLQFLFEYFSETQRNKGNFPGRFSGRQFSNSRSEMNVSTLELGDSALYLCASSLNTGGETQYFGPGTRLLVL.

This clonotype has a count of ten or more. The library was designed around alpha chains, so this beta chain is a stray read whose abundance carries little weight. This chain links TRBV7-2 with TRBJ2-1; 11 bases agree with TRBD2. The CDR3 has 23 amino acids. The J segment lost 4 bases and the V segment lost 2 bases, leaving 25 bases of the junction unmatched. CDR1 is SGHTA, CDR2 FQGNSA, per germline. CDR3 sequence reads: CASSLTPPGTSGSRALSYNEQFF. The CDR3, as DNA: TGTGCCAGCAGCTTAACCCCGCCCGGTACTAGCGGGAGTCGGGCCCTCAGTTACAATGAGCAGTTCTTC. Filled out from reference TRBV7-2 and TRBJ2-1, the complete variable domain reads GAGVSQSPSNKVTEKGKDVELRCDPISGHTALYWYRQSLGQGLEFLIYFQGNSAPDKSGLPSDRFSAERTGGSVSTLTIQRTQQEDSAVYLCASSLTPPGTSGSRALSYNEQFFGPGTRLTVL.

This clonotype has ten or more counts. This beta chain is an off-target read within a library intended for alpha chains, so its frequency means little. The V call is TRBV20-1, the J call TRBJ2-7; no clear D. The CDR3 has 13 residues. V shed 0 bases and J shed 4 bases, with 10 bases lying between them. CDR1 DFQATT and CDR2 SNEGSKA come from the germline V gene (reference sequence). The CDR3 sequence: CSARDPRFYEQYF. For the CDR3, the DNA is TGCAGTGCTAGAGATCCCAGGTTTTACGAGCAGTACTTC.

This clonotype is judged medium-sized. This beta chain is a stray read from a library made for alpha chains; its abundance is not meaningful. CDR3 sequence: CSASPSPTGELFF. CDR3 DNA: TGCAGTGCTAGTCCCTCCCCCACCGGGGAGCTGTTTTTT. This rearrangement joins TRBV20-1 to TRBJ2-2; D is uncertain. The CDR3 totals 13 residues. Trimming stripped 3 bases from V and 4 bases from J, with 9 bases between. Germline V gives CDR1 DFQATT, CDR2 SNEGSKA (reference sequence).

This clonotype was counted at least ten times. A junction end diverges from the germline sequence, so it may reflect a read error. The library was prepared for alpha chains; this beta chain is a stray read, so its frequency means little. V usage is TRBV6-1 and J usage is TRBJ2-5, with 11 bases aligning to TRBD2. The CDR3 has 16 residues. Germline V CDR1 and CDR2: MNHNS, SASEGT. The CDR3 sequence: CASSEIQGQFGTSGSF. The CDR3 nucleotides are TGTGCCAGCAGTGAAATCCAGGGCCAATTTGGGACTAGCGGTTCCTTC.